This T cell receptor (beta chain) was observed in a study of early T cells in non-severe SARS-CoV-2 infection. Looking at the study overall: With bulk RNA from unsorted whole blood as input, sequencing yielded unpaired chains.

Unique molecular identifiers tagged individual cDNA molecules. TCRdb re-called the 5' RACE reads with MiXCR, one entry per CDR3 protein. Of more than 20,000 distinct CDR3 sequences listed, around 6% are singletons. Between the trimmed V and J ends, which lost 3 bases and 4 bases, there was a span of 7 bases. This CDR3 is built from 13 residues. Per germline, CDR1 KGHDR and CDR2 SFDVKD. This clonotype was counted at least ten times. Its antigen is not known. Study-wide results and limits: Private and CD4 specificities were missed by VDJdb matching, skewed to anti-spike CD8.

The sequencing sample was made of whole blood. This chain connects TRBV24-1 to TRBJ2-3; D uncertain. This clonotype originated in an adult who was a healthcare worker with PCR-confirmed SARS-CoV-2 infection or an uninfected control (not recorded which). The CDR3 DNA reads as TGTGCCACCAGTGATAATCCTTCAGATACGCAGTATTTT. Residues: CATSDNPSDTQYF.